The T cell receptor beta chain described here comes from a study of metastatic and nonmetastatic thyroid tumors. The wider study: Thyroid patients, malignant and benign, had repertoires compared across blood and tumor or nodule tissue. General observations from the study: Relative to benign nodules, malignant thyroid tumors were reportedly characterized by significantly elevated TCR beta diversity in blood and tumor.

Original data processing: The study took CDR3 differences across clinicopathological groups and made a distant-metastasis classifier for papillary thyroid cancer from them. TCRdb re-called the PCR reads via MiXCR. In this record, the V and J calls reflect TCRdb's handling and not the investigators' own analysis. The sample comprises around 59,000 clones, about 16% of which are singletons, and roughly 10% rests with the top ten. Every patient was untreated before thyroid surgery. As to this clone: Its target is not known.

The CDR3 sequence is 17 residues long. The V segment lost 3 bases and the J segment 2 bases; nucleotides outside the gene matches: 7. Germline lookup yields CDR1 LNHDA and CDR2 SQIVND (reference sequence). This chain links TRBV19 with TRBJ2-6, with 7 bases aligning to TRBD1. What was sequenced was blood. This receptor was obtained from a male donor with papillary thyroid cancer or a benign thyroid nodule (not recorded which). Some clones in this sample may be carry-over from other donors' samples. DNA for the CDR3: TGTGCCAGTAGTATTACAGGGGTCTCGGCTGGGGCCAACGTCCTGACTTTC. This encodes CASSITGVSAGANVLTF. Using reference TRBV19 and TRBJ2-6 for the parts outside the CDR3, the full variable domain is DGGITQSPKYLFRKEGQNVTLSCEQNLNHDAMYWYRQDPGQGLRLIYYSQIVNDFQKGDIAEGYSVSREKKESFPLTVTSAQKNPTAFYLCASSITGVSAGANVLTFGAGSRLTVL.